This passage covers 31 T cell receptor beta chains from one sample sequenced in a study of blood T cell repertoires in COVID-19 (dated by TCRdb to between 2020 and 2021). Receptor amplification or capture employed the immunoSEQ multiplex PCR assay. In its TCRdb copy, this immuneACCESS table keeps in-frame sequences only and misses some clones. Where compared with another copy, unresolved V genes explain less than half of these, and the others have no known cause. Across this sample there are approximately 260,000 clones, with about four fifths seen only once. Roughly 3.1% of the sample comes from the top ten. The sequencing input was PBMCs or T cells enriched from blood (not recorded which). These receptors all come from a man aged 50-60 years who had recovered from COVID-19.

This sequence joins TRBV11-3 and TRBJ2-1; the match to TRBD2 covers 9 bases. The CDR3 sequence is 14 residues long. Germline trimming cut 3 bases from V and 7 bases from J; bases unmatched to any gene: 4. Per germline, CDR1 SGHNT and CDR2 YENEEA. The CDR3 protein is CASSFSGSLNEQFF. CDR3 in DNA: TGTGCCAGCAGCTTTAGCGGGAGTTTAAATGAGCAGTTCTTC.

The V call is TRBV10-2, the J call TRBJ2-7; D is perhaps TRBD1 (5 bases). Between the trimmed V and J ends, which lost 3 bases and 2 bases, there was a span of 11 bases. The CDR3 consists of 14 residues. Looked up from germline, CDR1 is WSHSY and CDR2 is SAAADI. The CDR3 loop is CASSDGQGPYEQYF. DNA of the CDR3: TGCGCCAGCAGTGATGGTCAGGGCCCCTACGAGCAGTACTTC.

As for this clone: Distinct nucleotide sequences in the sample also encode this CDR3. The chain employs TRBV28 and TRBJ1-5; D is undetermined. With 6 bases removed from V and 4 bases from J, the gap between germline ends came to 7 bases. Germline CDR1 MDHEN, CDR2 SYDVKM. CDR3 length: 12 residues. In nucleotides, the CDR3 is TGTGCCAGCAGCTTACTAAATCAGCCCCAGCATTTT. Protein sequence: CASSLLNQPQHF.

The chain uses TRBV11-3 and TRBJ2-2; maybe TRBD2 (6 bases). CDR1 is SGHNT, CDR2 YENEEA, per germline. Between the trimmed V and J ends, which lost 3 bases and 2 bases, there was a span of 10 bases. This CDR3 contains 15 residues. The DNA for the CDR3 is TGTGCCAGCAGCTTGGGACTGGCTAACACCGGGGAGCTGTTTTTT. As protein: CASSLGLANTGELFF.

V is TRBV11-2 and J is TRBJ2-3; 7 bases fit TRBD1. Looked up from germline, CDR1 is SGHAT and CDR2 is FQNNGV. The CDR3 is made up of 16 amino acids. Losses at the gene ends were 3 bases for V and 2 bases for J; bases not matched to a gene: 8. The CDR3 nucleotides read TGTGCCAGCAGCTTCCAGACAGGGCACACCACAGATACGCAGTATTTT. Translated, it gives CASSFQTGHTTDTQYF.

The chain links TRBV30 to TRBJ1-5; perhaps TRBD1 as D (6 bases). Germline values: CDR1 GTSNPN, CDR2 SVGIG (reference sequence). The CDR3 runs 14 residues. V was pared by 2 bases and J by 6 bases, with 14 bases between. CDR3 DNA sequence: TGTGCCTGGAGTTCAACAGGGTTGTTTCAGCCCCAGCATTTT. Encoded protein: CAWSSTGLFQPQHF.

This clone was recorded once. The V gene is TRBV25-1, the J gene TRBJ1-1, with D possibly TRBD1 on 5 matching bases. Germline values: CDR1 MGHDK, CDR2 SYGVNS. The CDR3 consists of 14 residues. The ends were cut back, 6 bases at V and 1 base at J, with 12 bases in the middle. The CDR3, as DNA: TGTGCCAGCAGGGCTTCGGGGGGGAACACTGAAGCTTTCTTT. It encodes CASRASGGNTEAFF.

The CDR3 nucleotides are TGTGCCAGCAGTTTATCTTTCGCCGGGACAGAAATGGATCAGCCCCAGCATTTT. It codes for CASSLSFAGTEMDQPQHF. V usage is TRBV28 and J usage is TRBJ1-5; TRBD1 aligns across 7 bases. CDR1 MDHEN and CDR2 SYDVKM come from the germline V gene. V dropped 1 base and J dropped 5; count of bases not matched to a gene: 14. The CDR3 length is 18 residues.

The chain links TRBV5-6 to TRBJ2-2; maybe TRBD2 (5 bases). Germline CDR1 is SGHDT and CDR2 is YYEEEE. The CDR3 consists of 17 residues. Deletions cut 1 base from V and 0 bases from J, with 13 bases between. The DNA of the CDR3 is TGTGCCAGCAGCTTGTATTTTGGGGAGCCGAACACCGGGGAGCTGTTTTTT. Protein sequence: CASSLYFGEPNTGELFF.

The V call is TRBV2, the J call TRBJ1-1; D is perhaps TRBD1 (5 bases). Germline values: CDR1 SNHLY, CDR2 FYNNEI. V gave up 6 bases and J gave up 1 base, with 12 bases separating them. The CDR3 has 14 amino acids. DNA for the CDR3: TGTGCCAGCAGGGTGGACAACTGGAACACTGAAGCTTTCTTT. It specifies CASRVDNWNTEAFF.

This clone was seen a single time. The J gene is TRBJ1-5, the V gene TRBV6-1, with 7 bases aligning to TRBD1. V was pared by 0 bases and J by 6 bases, with 2 bases of the junction left unmatched. CDR3 length: 14 residues. Germline CDR1 reads MNHNS; CDR2 reads SASEGT. The CDR3 bases are TGTGCCAGCAGTGAAGCAGGGGGCGGTCAGCCCCAGCATTTT. This gives the protein CASSEAGGGQPQHF.

The chain employs TRBV14 and TRBJ2-1; D perhaps matches TRBD1 (6 bases). V shed 5 bases and J shed 4 bases, with 9 bases lying between them. The length of the CDR3 is 13 residues. The V gene's germline CDR1 is SGHDN and CDR2 FVKESK. CDR3 nucleotides: TGTGCCAGCAGCGGACAGAGTTACAATGAGCAGTTCTTC. Amino acids: CASSGQSYNEQFF.

The chain combines TRBV7-9 with TRBJ2-7, with TRBD2 matching 7 bases. Per the germline V gene, CDR1 is SEHNR and CDR2 is FQNEAQ (reference sequence). V shed 4 bases, J shed 0 bases, and the junction held 12 bases outside the gene matches. The CDR3 length is 17 residues. The CDR3 region is CASSSTSLALGSYEQYF. The CDR3 nucleotides read TGTGCCAGCAGCTCAACCTCACTAGCGCTAGGCTCCTACGAGCAGTACTTC. Combining the CDR3 with reference TRBV7-9 and TRBJ2-7 gives the whole variable domain DTGVSQNPRHKITKRGQNVTFRCDPISEHNRLYWYRQTLGQGPEFLTYFQNEAQLEKSRLLSDRFSAERPKGSFSTLEIQRTEQGDSAMYLCASSSTSLALGSYEQYFGPGTRLTVT.

V gene TRBV19 combines with J gene TRBJ1-6; 9 positions match TRBD1. The CDR3 length is 14 residues. The germline CDR1 and CDR2 sequences are LNHDA and SQIVND (reference sequence). Trimming removed 4 bases from V and 6 bases from J; junction bases left unmatched: 1. The CDR3 protein is CASSNRGRNSPLHF. CDR3 nucleotide sequence: TGTGCCAGTAGTAACAGGGGGCGTAATTCACCCCTCCACTTT.

This clone appeared a single time. The gene calls are TRBV5-1 and TRBJ2-7; 7 bases fit TRBD1. CDR1 and CDR2 from the germline V gene are SGHRS and YFSETQ. The CDR3 runs 14 residues. With V trimmed by 5 bases and J by 6 bases, 11 bases remained unmatched. CDR3 region: CASRFGTGAGEQYF. The CDR3, as DNA: TGCGCCAGCAGATTTGGAACAGGGGCCGGCGAGCAGTACTTC.

The rearrangement joins TRBV5-4 to TRBJ2-5; D is possibly TRBD2 (5 bases). V lost 4 bases and J lost 5, with 15 bases in between. Germline CDR1 and CDR2: SGHNT and YYREEE (reference sequence). The CDR3 consists of 14 residues. Here the CDR3 DNA reads TGTGCCAGCAGCAAGTACGGGAATCGGGAGACCCAGTACTTC. Translating gives CASSKYGNRETQYF.

The chain joins TRBV11-2 to TRBJ1-4; D ambiguous. Per the germline V gene, CDR1 is SGHAT and CDR2 is FQNNGV. The germline V and J ends were trimmed by 5 bases and 3 bases, with 13 bases remaining between them. This CDR3 contains 15 residues. The CDR3 here is CASSTRGWANEKLFF. In nucleotides, the CDR3 is TGTGCCAGCAGCACCCGGGGTTGGGCTAATGAAAAACTGTTTTTT.

The chain employs TRBV7-2 and TRBJ2-3; 7 nucleotides align to TRBD1. The germline V gene encodes CDR1 SGHTA and CDR2 FQGNSA. With V trimmed by 0 bases and J by 2 bases, 11 bases remained unmatched. This CDR3 spans 18 amino acids. This chain's CDR3 is CASSLAPRGRGNTDTQYF. DNA of the CDR3: TGTGCCAGCAGCTTAGCCCCAAGGGGGCGCGGCAACACAGATACGCAGTATTTT.

The chain is built from TRBV19 and TRBJ2-5; 11 bases agree with TRBD1. Germline V gene lookup returns CDR1 LNHDA and CDR2 SQIVND (reference sequence). The CDR3 spans 15 residues. The J segment lost 5 bases and the V segment lost 6 bases, leaving 8 bases of the junction unmatched. This CDR3 reads CASRPGQGELETQYF. The CDR3 DNA reads TGTGCCAGTAGACCGGGACAGGGGGAGTTGGAGACCCAGTACTTC. Variable domain in full (rest from reference TRBV19 and TRBJ2-5): DGGITQSPKYLFRKEGQNVTLSCEQNLNHDAMYWYRQDPGQGLRLIYYSQIVNDFQKGDIAEGYSVSREKKESFPLTVTSAQKNPTAFYLCASRPGQGELETQYFGPGTRLLVL.

The genes are TRBV18 and TRBJ2-7, with 7 bases aligning to TRBD1. The CDR3 length is 13 residues. In germline, CDR1 is KGHSH, CDR2 LQKENI. V trimming: 6 bases; J trimming: 6 bases; junction bases outside the gene matches: 8. CDR3 bases: TGTGCCAGCTCCCTAGGACAGGAGAGCGAGCAGTACTTC. Encoded protein: CASSLGQESEQYF.

The rearrangement joins TRBV18 to TRBJ1-1; TRBD1 aligns across 9 bases. This CDR3 region has 19 residues. Unmatched junction bases numbered 13, after V lost 2 bases and J lost 0 bases. Per germline, CDR1 KGHSH and CDR2 LQKENI. CDR3 loop: CASSPSQTGGSNMNTEAFF. CDR3 sequence (DNA): TGTGCCAGCTCACCATCCCAGACAGGGGGTTCGAACATGAACACTGAAGCTTTCTTT. Based on the CDR3 plus reference TRBV18 and TRBJ1-1, the full variable domain is NAGVMQNPRHLVRRRGQEARLRCSPMKGHSHVYWYRQLPEEGLKFMVYLQKENIIDESGMPKERFSAEFPKEGPSILRIQQVVRGDSAAYFCASSPSQTGGSNMNTEAFFGQGTRLTVV.

The gene calls are TRBV7-6 and TRBJ2-5, with TRBD1 identical over 9 bases. Trimming took 4 bases from V and 5 from J; bases not matched to a gene: 11. Germline V gene sequence: CDR1 SGHVS, CDR2 FNYEAQ. The CDR3 contains 16 residues. This CDR3 reads CASSSITGGASETQYF. In DNA form, the CDR3 reads TGTGCCAGCAGCTCCATTACAGGGGGCGCCTCGGAGACCCAGTACTTC.

The chain uses TRBV9 and TRBJ1-1, with TRBD1 identical over 7 bases. Per germline, CDR1 SGDLS and CDR2 YYNGEE. This CDR3 comprises 15 residues. J gave up 4 bases and V 0 bases, and 6 bases lay outside the gene matches. Here the CDR3 reads CASSVVGAGGTEAFF. The CDR3 DNA reads TGTGCCAGCAGCGTAGTTGGGGCAGGGGGCACTGAAGCTTTCTTT.

The sample holds a few counts of this clone. The chain recombines TRBV5-1 with TRBJ1-3, with 9 nucleotides matching TRBD1. Trimming took 5 bases from V and 1 from J; bases not matched to a gene: 1. The CDR3 runs 14 residues. Germline V gene lookup returns CDR1 SGHRS and CDR2 YFSETQ. CDR3 DNA: TGCGCCAGCAGTGGGACAGGGTCTGGAAACACCATATATTTT. Translating it yields CASSGTGSGNTIYF.

Concerning this clone: This could be a read error, since a much larger clone is one nucleotide away. V gene TRBV2 combines with J gene TRBJ1-2; D unclear. Germline CDR1 and CDR2: SNHLY and FYNNEI. The CDR3 has 13 amino acids. CDR3 in amino acids: CASMRDFDYGCTF. CDR3 in DNA: TGTGCCAGCATGAGAGATTTCGACTATGGCTGCACCTTC.

The genes are TRBV24-1 and TRBJ2-3; TRBD1 might be the D (5 bases). The CDR3 is 14 amino acids. The germline CDR1 and CDR2 sequences are KGHDR and SFDVKD. V gave up 0 bases and J gave up 3 bases, with 6 bases separating them. In nucleotides, the CDR3 is TGTGCCACCAGTGATTTGAGGGGTACAGATACGCAGTATTTT. It encodes CATSDLRGTDTQYF.

This chain links TRBV20-1 with TRBJ2-3; D not resolved. Per the germline V gene, CDR1 is DFQATT and CDR2 is SNEGSKA (reference sequence). V lost 4 bases, J lost 5 bases, and 4 bases lay in between. CDR3 size: 10 residues. CDR3 coding DNA: TGCAGTGCTACTCTAGATACGCAGTATTTT. Translated, it gives CSATLDTQYF.

This chain links TRBV11-2 with TRBJ2-5, with D hard to call. The CDR3 contains 10 residues. V was pared by 6 bases and J by 5 bases, with 4 bases between. Germline CDR1 SGHAT, CDR2 FQNNGV. CDR3 residues: CASSQETQYF. CDR3 bases: TGTGCCAGCAGTCAGGAGACCCAGTACTTC.

V and J are TRBV29-1 and TRBJ2-1, with 9 bases matching TRBD1. The CDR3 is made up of 16 amino acids. CDR1 and CDR2 from the germline V gene are SQVTM and ANQGSEA. V was clipped by 3 bases and J by 0 bases; unmatched bases: 6. The CDR3 reads CSVDAGTGYSYNEQFF. CDR3 sequence (DNA): TGCAGCGTTGATGCTGGGACAGGGTACTCCTACAATGAGCAGTTCTTC.

This chain joins TRBV9 and TRBJ2-2; tentative D call: TRBD2 (5 bases). CDR1 is SGDLS, CDR2 YYNGEE, per germline. This CDR3 has 12 residues. The germline V and J ends were trimmed by 3 bases and 7 bases, with 7 bases remaining between them. Written as DNA, the CDR3 is TGTGCCAGCAGCGCCGAGGGCGGGGAGCTGTTTTTT. As protein: CASSAEGGELFF.

This CDR3 reads CASGGQAVSSNQPQHF. CDR3 nucleotide sequence: TGTGCCAGCGGGGGACAGGCCGTGAGCAGCAATCAGCCCCAGCATTTT. J is TRBJ1-5 and V is TRBV2, with 8 bases lining up with TRBD1. V was clipped by 8 bases and J by 1 base; unmatched bases: 10. The CDR3 is made up of 16 amino acids. Germline CDR1 SNHLY, CDR2 FYNNEI.